Presented here are 31 T cell receptor beta chains from one specimen sequenced in a study of blood T cells in healthy people across ages. PCR was performed a second time for roughly 7 to 11 cycles using a sample-barcoded 5' primer and a J-beta primer mix. A single record per CDR3 protein comes from TCRdb applying MiXCR to the 5' RACE reads. The sample consists of approximately 780,000 distinct CDR3 sequences, roughly 25% of them appearing once. The sample also formed part of further work on T cells of mothers and their children.

The sequencing sample was made of blood. All receptors come from a boy younger than 18 in good health.

This clonotype was seen many times. The rearrangement links TRBV12-3 or TRBV12-4 to TRBJ1-2, with 7 positions matching TRBD1. V shed 5 bases and J 6 bases; nucleotides not matched to a gene: 3. The CDR3 has 12 amino acids. The CDR3 DNA is TGTGCCAGCAGTCTGACAGGGAATGGCTACACCTTC. It encodes CASSLTGNGYTF.

This clonotype was detected only a few times. This chain joins TRBV3-1 and TRBJ2-7; 7 bases match TRBD1. The CDR3 consists of 14 residues. Germline V gives CDR1 LGHDT, CDR2 YNNKEL (reference sequence). The V gene end was trimmed by 6 bases and the J gene end by 5 bases; junction bases not matched to a gene: 10. The chain's CDR3 is CASRRRQGRDEQYF. The CDR3, as DNA: TGTGCCAGCAGACGCAGACAGGGCCGGGACGAGCAGTACTTC.

This chain connects TRBV7-8 to TRBJ2-3, with D perhaps TRBD2 (6 bases). The CDR3 is 14 residues long. Trimming cost V 5 bases and J 4 bases, with 13 bases left between them. Germline CDR1 SGHVS, CDR2 FQNEAQ. The CDR3 nucleotides are TGTGCCAGCAGCGAACTAACGGGGGCAGATACGCAGTATTTT. Its translation: CASSELTGADTQYF. Complete variable domain (other parts from reference TRBV7-8 and TRBJ2-3): GAGVSQSPRYKVAKRGQDVALRCDPISGHVSLFWYQQALGQGPEFLTYFQNEAQLDKSGLPSDRFFAERPEGSVSTLKIQRTQQEDSAVYLCASSELTGADTQYFGPGTRLTVL.

Notes on this clonotype: Its ends do not fully match the called genes, so a read error is possible. The V and J genes are TRBV24-1 and TRBJ2-1; TRBD2 is a possible D gene (7 bases). This CDR3 has 16 residues. The germline CDR1 and CDR2 sequences are KGHDR and SFDVKD. The CDR3 bases are TGTGCCACCGCGCGGGAAAGGGGGGGCTCCTACAACGAGCAGTTCTTC. This sequence encodes CATARERGGSYNEQFF.

This clonotype was counted a few times. The chain couples TRBV6-5 to TRBJ2-7; TRBD1 might be the D (5 bases). Trimming removed 8 bases from V and 4 bases from J, with 18 bases in between. This CDR3 has 14 amino acids. CDR1 is MNHEY, CDR2 SVGAGI, per germline. The CDR3 is CASRRGRVGYEQYF. DNA of the CDR3: TGTGCCAGCCGAAGAGGCAGGGTTGGGTACGAGCAGTACTTC.

The chain uses TRBV20-1 and TRBJ2-7; D unclear. V dropped 2 bases and J dropped 3 bases, with 8 bases sitting between them. There are 12 residues in the CDR3. CDR1 and CDR2 (germline): DFQATT, SNEGSKA (reference sequence). The CDR3 loop reads CSARPLIYEQYF. The CDR3 coding sequence is TGCAGTGCTAGACCTCTTATCTACGAGCAGTACTTC.

In DNA, the CDR3 is TGTGCCAGCAGTTTAACCCAAAAGGCGGGGGCGCGGGGCTACACCTTC. This codes for CASSLTQKAGARGYTF. The chain links TRBV27 to TRBJ1-2; tentatively, D is TRBD1 (6 bases). CDR1 is MNHEY, CDR2 SMNVEV, per germline (reference sequence). The CDR3 extends over 16 amino acids. V dropped 2 bases and J dropped 8 bases, with 21 bases sitting between them.

The chain carries TRBV10-3 and TRBJ2-5; 9 bases agree with TRBD2. V dropped 6 bases and J dropped 1; count of bases not matched to a gene: 3. Germline CDR1 reads ENHRY; CDR2 reads SYGVKD. The CDR3 extends over 14 amino acids. The CDR3 loop is CAIRPAGGQETQYF. The CDR3 DNA reads TGTGCCATCAGGCCAGCGGGGGGCCAAGAGACCCAGTACTTC.

This clonotype was counted at least ten times. This chain uses TRBV18 with TRBJ2-4, with D unresolved. The CDR3 runs 14 residues. Germline-derived CDR1 and CDR2 are KGHSH and LQKENI. Between the trimmed V and J ends, which lost 2 bases and 6 bases, there was a span of 11 bases. Written as DNA, the CDR3 is TGTGCCAGCTCACCAGGTCAGGCACTAAACATTCAGTACTTC. The encoded protein is CASSPGQALNIQYF.

This clonotype was detected only once. The chain combines TRBV4-1 with TRBJ2-2; no firm D call. Trimming took 1 base from V and 8 from J, leaving 11 bases between them. The germline V gene has CDR1 MGHRA and CDR2 YSYEKL. CDR3 size: 14 residues. This chain's CDR3 is CASSQVYGSGELFF. Here the CDR3 DNA reads TGCGCCAGCAGCCAAGTTTACGGGTCGGGGGAGCTGTTTTTT.

This clonotype turned up a few times. The DNA of the CDR3 is TGTGCCAGCAGTTTATACGGGGAAAGCAATGAGCAGTTCTTC. This sequence encodes CASSLYGESNEQFF. This chain uses TRBV27 with TRBJ2-5; TRBD2 is a possible D gene (5 bases). The last part of the DNA fits TRBJ2-1 better; the J call may be wrong. Germline CDR1 MNHEY, CDR2 SMNVEV (reference sequence). The CDR3 contains 14 residues.

The chain is built from TRBV11-2 and TRBJ2-5; D uncertain. Trimming stripped 2 bases from V and 9 bases from J, with 7 bases between. The CDR3 spans 11 residues. Germline CDR1 is SGHAT and CDR2 is FQNNGV. CDR3 sequence: CASSLSGAQYF. CDR3 sequence (DNA): TGTGCCAGCAGCTTATCTGGGGCCCAGTACTTC. The variable domain in full, completed from reference TRBV11-2 and TRBJ2-5, reads EAGVAQSPRYKIIEKRQSVAFWCNPISGHATLYWYQQILGQGPKLLIQFQNNGVVDDSQLPKDRFSAERLKGVDSTLKIQPAKLEDSAVYLCASSLSGAQYFGPGTRLLVL.

This chain uses TRBV20-1 with TRBJ2-7; 7 bases match TRBD1. This CDR3 has 14 amino acids. CDR1 and CDR2 (germline): DFQATT, SNEGSKA (reference sequence). The V segment lost 6 bases and the J segment 7 bases; nucleotides outside the gene matches: 15. The CDR3, as DNA: TGCAGTGCGCCTCGTGGACAGGAGATTCTGGAGCAGTACTTC. Translation gives CSAPRGQEILEQYF.

The chain uses TRBV12-3 or TRBV12-4 and TRBJ2-7; 7 bases are a match to TRBD1. The CDR3 is made up of 14 amino acids. V shed 7 bases, J shed 4 bases, and the junction held 10 bases outside the gene matches. The DNA of the CDR3 is TGTGCCAGCACTAGGACAGGTGAAGATTACGAGCAGTACTTC. Translating gives CASTRTGEDYEQYF.

The chain employs TRBV20-1 and TRBJ1-5; D is undetermined. Germline CDR1 DFQATT, CDR2 SNEGSKA (reference sequence). The V end lost 0 bases, the J end lost 2 bases, and 11 bases lay between the germline ends. This CDR3 is 15 amino acids long. The DNA for the CDR3 is TGCAGTGCTAGAGATTCGGGAAGGGGCAATCAGCCCCAGCATTTT. As protein: CSARDSGRGNQPQHF.

The rearrangement links TRBV20-1 to TRBJ2-7, with D tentatively TRBD2 (7 bases). Matching the DNA end better, TRBJ2-1 makes the J call doubtful. The germline gives CDR1 DFQATT, CDR2 SNEGSKA (reference sequence). The CDR3 runs to 14 residues. The CDR3 DNA is TGCAGTGCTACTGGGGGGGCCCTATTCAATGAGCAGTTCTTC. Its protein is CSATGGALFNEQFF.

This clonotype turned up a few times. This chain links TRBV4-1 with TRBJ2-1, with 7 bases matching TRBD1. This CDR3 contains 16 residues. In germline, CDR1 is MGHRA, CDR2 YSYEKL. After removal of 1 base from V and 12 bases from J, the junction contained 15 bases not matched to a gene. The CDR3 DNA reads TGCGCCAGCAGCCAAGTGCCCGGGACAGTGCGTCATGGGCAGTTCTTC. Amino acids: CASSQVPGTVRHGQFF.

This clonotype has only one observation. One junction end disagrees with the germline gene, perhaps due to a read error. In DNA, the CDR3 is TGTGCCACCAGCCGAGAGACCCAGTACTTC. Its protein is CATSRETQYF. This sequence joins TRBV11-2 and TRBJ2-5, with D unclear. The CDR3 loop spans 10 amino acids. Germline V gene lookup returns CDR1 SGHAT and CDR2 FQNNGV.

This rearrangement joins TRBV10-3 to TRBJ2-7; tentatively, D is TRBD1 (6 bases). V was clipped by 5 bases and J by 2 bases, with 10 bases between them. The CDR3 has 13 residues. Per the germline V gene, CDR1 is ENHRY and CDR2 is SYGVKD. The CDR3 coding sequence is TGTGCCATCAGTAGACAGGTAACCTACGAGCAGTACTTC. It yields the protein CAISRQVTYEQYF.

At least ten counts were recorded for this clonotype. CDR3 nucleotide sequence: TGTGCCAGCAGCTTGCGACTAGCGGCCTACAATGAGCAGTTCTTC. It encodes CASSLRLAAYNEQFF. V is TRBV7-3 and J is TRBJ2-5, with 9 bases matching TRBD2. TRBJ2-1 matches the DNA end more closely, so the J call is doubtful. The germline gives CDR1 SGHTA, CDR2 FQGTGA. This CDR3 contains 15 residues.

The chain links TRBV7-3 to TRBJ1-4; D not resolved. This CDR3 is built from 14 residues. V was cut by 0 bases and J by 5 bases, with 7 bases left in between. CDR1 is SGHTA and CDR2 is FQGTGA in the germline V gene. The CDR3 protein is CASSLTAENEKLFF. CDR3 DNA sequence: TGTGCCAGCAGCTTAACAGCAGAGAATGAAAAACTGTTTTTT.

This rearrangement joins TRBV5-1 to TRBJ2-1; possibly TRBD1 for D (6 bases). The CDR3 sequence is 15 residues long. V lost 1 base and J lost 5, with 13 bases in between. CDR1 and CDR2 from the germline V gene are SGHRS and YFSETQ. DNA for the CDR3: TGCGCCAGCAGCTTGCTTGCAGGGACAAACAATGAGCAGTTCTTC. Translation: CASSLLAGTNNEQFF.

The gene calls are TRBV5-5 and TRBJ1-1; D remains ambiguous. This CDR3 spans 13 amino acids. Germline CDR1 reads SGHKS; CDR2 reads YYEKEE (reference sequence). V was shortened by 4 bases and J by 7 bases, with 14 bases between the two germline ends. As DNA, the CDR3 is TGTGCCAGCAGCCCCGGACCCATGGATGAAGCTTTCTTT. It codes for CASSPGPMDEAFF.

This chain links TRBV14 with TRBJ2-3, with 11 bases matching TRBD2. The ends lost 6 bases at V and 4 bases at J; junction bases unmatched: 9. Germline values: CDR1 SGHDN, CDR2 FVKESK. This CDR3 contains 16 residues. The CDR3 DNA follows: TGTGCCAGCAGTTATACTAGCGGGGGCGGCGCAGATACGCAGTATTTT. As protein: CASSYTSGGGADTQYF.

This clonotype was detected once. At one boundary the junction diverges from the germline segment, which might be a read error. The chain carries TRBV9 and TRBJ2-3; 9 bases map to TRBD2. The germline V gene encodes CDR1 SGDLS and CDR2 YYNGEE. This CDR3 comprises 14 residues. The CDR3 reads CASKGSGGAETQYF. The DNA of the CDR3 is TGTGCCAGCAAGGGTAGCGGGGGAGCAGAGACGCAGTATTTT.

The V call is TRBV20-1, the J call TRBJ1-2; weak D call: TRBD1 (6 bases). The germline V gene has CDR1 DFQATT and CDR2 SNEGSKA (reference sequence). The V end was cut by 2 bases, the J end by 2 bases, with 24 bases between. The length of the CDR3 is 18 residues. The chain's CDR3 is CSARKGPGGPSGNYGYTF. The CDR3 DNA is TGCAGTGCTAGAAAGGGGCCGGGGGGCCCCTCCGGGAACTATGGCTACACCTTC.

V gene TRBV5-1 combines with J gene TRBJ1-6; TRBD1 aligns across 7 bases. Unmatched junction bases numbered 10, after V lost 0 bases and J lost 7 bases. The CDR3 is 17 residues long. Germline-derived CDR1 and CDR2 are SGHRS and YFSETQ. Here the CDR3 DNA reads TGCGCCAGCAGCTTGGATCTCGAGGGGGCCAGAAATTCACCCCTCCACTTT. It specifies CASSLDLEGARNSPLHF.

This clonotype was counted once. The rearrangement links TRBV7-9 to TRBJ2-7; TRBD1 matches 7 bases. Germline V lookup: CDR1 SEHNR, CDR2 FQNEAQ (reference sequence). Trimming cost V 5 bases and J 0 bases; bases outside gene matches: 7. The CDR3 length is 15 residues. CDR3 in DNA: TGTGCCAGCAGCGCCGGGACAGTGGGCTCCTACGAGCAGTACTTC. It encodes CASSAGTVGSYEQYF.

Only a few counts were recorded for this clonotype. The rearrangement uses TRBV15 and TRBJ2-5, with no clear D. The germline gives CDR1 LNHNV, CDR2 YYDKDF (reference sequence). V was pared by 0 bases and J by 5 bases, with 13 bases between. There are 15 residues in the CDR3. CDR3 protein: CATSRDPRPWETQYF. DNA of the CDR3: TGTGCCACCAGCAGAGATCCCCGACCTTGGGAGACCCAGTACTTC.

This clonotype was seen more than once but under ten times. The chain links TRBV7-9 to TRBJ2-7; D remains unclear. The CDR3 consists of 14 residues. Between the trimmed V and J ends, which lost 4 bases and 0 bases, there was a span of 10 bases. CDR1 SEHNR and CDR2 FQNEAQ come from the germline V gene (reference sequence). The CDR3 nucleotides read TGTGCCAGCAGCTCAGGCTCAAGCTCCTACGAGCAGTACTTC. Its translation is CASSSGSSSYEQYF.

This clonotype has a handful of counts. This chain joins TRBV5-5 and TRBJ2-3, with 8 bases matching TRBD2. Germline lookup yields CDR1 SGHKS and CDR2 YYEKEE (reference sequence). The CDR3 has 14 residues. The V gene end was trimmed by 5 bases and the J gene end by 6 bases; junction bases not matched to a gene: 8. The CDR3 DNA is TGTGCCAGCAGTGGACTAGCAACAAGGGATACGCAGTATTTT. This encodes CASSGLATRDTQYF.